The 4 T cell receptor beta chains below were found in one sample sequenced in a study of response to subunit inactivated influenza vaccine. One entry per CDR3 protein results from TCRdb running MiXCR on the RT-PCR reads. The sample lists 500,000 to 600,000 distinct CDR3 sequences, over 10% occurring once. Here the sequenced sample was PBMCs from blood, taken more than 35 days after vaccination. Receptors were obtained from a man over 45 who received an inactivated influenza vaccine.

CDR3 in DNA: TGTGCCATCAGTGAGTTGGAGGCGTACAATGAGCAGTTCTTC. Protein product: CAISELEAYNEQFF. The genes are TRBV10-3 and TRBJ2-1, with D possibly being TRBD2 (5 bases). CDR3 size: 14 residues. The V and J ends lost 1 base and 4 bases respectively, with 8 bases between them. Germline CDR1 and CDR2: ENHRY and SYGVKD.

This clonotype was picked up a small number of times. J is TRBJ2-2 and V is TRBV27; 7 bases map to TRBD2. V lost 6 bases to trimming and J lost 5 bases; unmatched junction nucleotides: 12. The CDR3 runs 16 residues. Germline V gene sequence: CDR1 MNHEY, CDR2 SMNVEV (reference sequence). CDR3 loop: CASRLSGATWTGELFF. The CDR3 DNA sequence: TGTGCCAGCAGACTCAGCGGGGCAACGTGGACCGGGGAGCTGTTTTTT.

The sample holds a few counts of this clonotype. The gene calls are TRBV20-1 and TRBJ1-4, with D maybe TRBD1 (5 bases). This CDR3 region has 12 residues. Germline V gene data show CDR1 as DFQATT and CDR2 as SNEGSKA (reference sequence). V shed 5 bases and J shed 5 bases, with 9 bases lying between them. CDR3 in amino acids: CSALDSNEKLFF. For the CDR3, the DNA is TGCAGTGCTCTAGACAGCAATGAAAAACTGTTTTTT.

This clonotype turned up a few times. This chain's CDR3 is CASSLVQGAYGANVLTF. The CDR3 DNA is TGTGCCAGCTCACTGGTCCAGGGGGCTTATGGGGCCAACGTCCTGACTTTC. The chain links TRBV18 to TRBJ2-6, with 8 nucleotides matching TRBD1. V lost 4 bases, J lost 3 bases, and 8 bases stayed unmatched. Germline CDR1 reads KGHSH; CDR2 reads LQKENI. The CDR3 length is 17 residues.